Listed below are T cell receptor beta chains from one sample, sequenced in a study of T cell responses to AZD1222 COVID-19 vaccine. Repertoires were generated with immunoSEQ multiplex PCR, while TCRdb's copy carries only in-frame clones and drops some. The table records tens of thousands of clones, roughly 91% of them present only once. Sequences were derived from peripheral blood, sampled 28 days after the second AZD1222 dose. The receptors here all came from an adult who received the AZD1222 COVID-19 vaccine. Both conserved end residues are part of each CDR3. D genes are given only for firm matches. Expanded clones get a size class; other rows say once, few or many, or leave the size out.

d_call: -
j_call: TRBJ2-2
v_call: TRBV7-9
clone_size: -
cdr3_nt: TGTGCCAGCAGCCAGAACAGGGCAGGGAACACCGGGGAGCTGTTTTTT
cdr3_aa: CASSQNRAGNTGELFF

d_call: TRBD1
j_call: TRBJ2-7
v_call: TRBV18
clone_size: -
cdr3_nt: TGTGCCAGCTCACCGATCGAAGGGACAGGGAAAATCAACGAGCAGTACTTC
cdr3_aa: CASSPIEGTGKINEQYF

d_call: -
j_call: TRBJ2-3
v_call: TRBV9
clone_size: -
cdr3_nt: TGTGCCAGCAGCGCCACGTTTAGCACAGATACGCAGTATTTT
cdr3_aa: CASSATFSTDTQYF

d_call: -
j_call: TRBJ2-7
v_call: TRBV7-2
clone_size: -
cdr3_nt: TGTGCCAGCAGCCCCCTCCGAAAGGGCTCCTACGAGCAGTACTTC
cdr3_aa: CASSPLRKGSYEQYF

d_call: -
j_call: TRBJ1-2
v_call: TRBV9
clone_size: -
cdr3_nt: TGTGCCAGCAGCGGAGGGGCGAGCCCCTACTATGGCTACACCTTC
cdr3_aa: CASSGGASPYYGYTF

d_call: TRBD2
j_call: TRBJ2-3
v_call: TRBV19
clone_size: -
cdr3_nt: TGTGCCAGTAGTATCCTTCTGAGCGGGGGTAGCACAGATACGCAGTATTTT
cdr3_aa: CASSILLSGGSTDTQYF

d_call: TRBD1
j_call: TRBJ2-2
v_call: TRBV6-5
clone_size: -
cdr3_nt: TGTGCCAGCAGGAAGGGACAGGGGACAGGGGAGCTGTTTTTT
cdr3_aa: CASRKGQGTGELFF

d_call: -
j_call: TRBJ1-5
v_call: TRBV28
clone_size: -
cdr3_nt: TGTGCCAGCAGTTTTCCCAGGGATAGCAATCAGCCCCAGCATTTT
cdr3_aa: CASSFPRDSNQPQHF

d_call: -
j_call: TRBJ2-7
v_call: TRBV11-1
clone_size: -
cdr3_nt: TGTGCCAGCAGGGACCGAAACTCCTACGAGCAGTACTTC
cdr3_aa: CASRDRNSYEQYF

d_call: TRBD1
j_call: TRBJ1-4
v_call: TRBV4-1
clone_size: -
cdr3_nt: TGCGCCAGCAGCCAGCGCCAGGGGGCAGGTGGTGAAAAACTGTTTTTT
cdr3_aa: CASSQRQGAGGEKLFF

d_call: -
j_call: TRBJ1-1
v_call: TRBV6-2/TRBV6-3
clone_size: -
cdr3_nt: TGTGCCAGCAGTCGCGGGGGACGGGGGGTGAACACTGAAGCTTTCTTT
cdr3_aa: CASSRGGRGVNTEAFF

d_call: -
j_call: TRBJ2-1
v_call: TRBV30
clone_size: -
cdr3_nt: TGTGCCTGGACACTGGGGCCGTACAATGAGCAGTTCTTC
cdr3_aa: CAWTLGPYNEQFF

d_call: -
j_call: TRBJ1-2
v_call: TRBV19
clone_size: -
cdr3_nt: TGTGCCAGTAGTATTTGGGTTGGGGCGGATGGCTACACCTTC
cdr3_aa: CASSIWVGADGYTF

d_call: -
j_call: TRBJ1-2
v_call: TRBV4-3
clone_size: once
cdr3_nt: TGCGCCAGCAGCCAAGATTTGACAGAGAGATTCTATGGCTACACCTTC
cdr3_aa: CASSQDLTERFYGYTF

d_call: TRBD1
j_call: TRBJ1-5
v_call: TRBV19
clone_size: once
cdr3_nt: TGTGCCAGCCGCGACAGGGATCAGCCCCAGCATTTT
cdr3_aa: CASRDRDQPQHF

d_call: -
j_call: TRBJ1-1
v_call: TRBV18
clone_size: once
cdr3_nt: TGTGCCAGCTCACCCATTCAGGGTAGTGCCGAAGCTTTCTTT
cdr3_aa: CASSPIQGSAEAFF